This T cell receptor beta chain was captured by sequencing in a study of beta chain features in type 1 diabetes. Study-wide points: Any PCR bias toward short templates would affect both groups alike. In every one of the four CD4+ subsets, TCRB CDR3s were moderately but significantly shorter in Type 1 diabetes patients.

Germline trimming cut 3 bases from V and 4 bases from J; bases unmatched to any gene: 7. Germline values: CDR1 GTSNPN, CDR2 SVGIG (reference sequence). This CDR3 contains 14 residues. About this clone itself: Its antigen is currently unknown.

Sequencing targeted expressed TCRB transcripts, as all isolated RNA had been reverse transcribed. TCRdb keeps only in-frame clones here, not all; method: immunoSEQ multiplex PCR. The top ten hold 0.02% to 0.025% of the sample, which has about 700,000 clones, under 15% seen once. The sequencing sample was made of naive CD4+ T cells from blood. The clonotype comes from a man between 18 and 35 years old with type 1 diabetes. The genes are TRBV30 and TRBJ1-1; TRBD1 matches 8 bases. In DNA form, the CDR3 reads TGTGCCTGGAGCCCGACAGGGGTTCCCACTGAAGCTTTCTTT. This sequence encodes CAWSPTGVPTEAFF.